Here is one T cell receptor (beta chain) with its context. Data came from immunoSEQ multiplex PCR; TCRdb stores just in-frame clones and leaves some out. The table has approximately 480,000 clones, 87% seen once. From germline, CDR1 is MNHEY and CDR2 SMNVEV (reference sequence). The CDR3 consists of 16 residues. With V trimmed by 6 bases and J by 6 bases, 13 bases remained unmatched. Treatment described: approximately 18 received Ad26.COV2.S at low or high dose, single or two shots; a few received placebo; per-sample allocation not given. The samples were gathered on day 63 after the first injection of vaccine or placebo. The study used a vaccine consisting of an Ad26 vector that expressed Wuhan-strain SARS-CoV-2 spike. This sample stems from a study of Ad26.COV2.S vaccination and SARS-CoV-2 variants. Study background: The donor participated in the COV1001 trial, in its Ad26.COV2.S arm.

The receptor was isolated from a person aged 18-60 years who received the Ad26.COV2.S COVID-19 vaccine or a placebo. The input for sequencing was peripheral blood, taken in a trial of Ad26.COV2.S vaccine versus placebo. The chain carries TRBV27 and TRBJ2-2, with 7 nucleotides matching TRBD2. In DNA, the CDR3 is TGTGCCAGCAGATCCAACCCCGGACTAGGGGCCGGGGAGCTGTTTTTT. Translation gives CASRSNPGLGAGELFF.